Presented here are 10 T cell receptor beta chains from one specimen sequenced in a study of blood T cell repertoires in COVID-19. Using immunoSEQ multiplex PCR, the repertoire was profiled, and TCRdb retains in-frame clones only, with some absent. Among about 150,000 clones listed, roughly 82% were seen once. The source material was peripheral blood. These receptor sequences come from a human donor in a cohort sampled during active COVID-19.

V and J are TRBV4-1 and TRBJ2-1, with 10 nucleotides matching TRBD2. V shed 0 bases, J shed 8 bases, and the junction held 7 bases outside the gene matches. CDR1 and CDR2 from the germline V gene are MGHRA and YSYEKL. The CDR3 has 16 residues. CDR3: CASSQDVAGGFDEQFF. The CDR3 DNA follows: TGCGCCAGCAGCCAAGATGTAGCGGGAGGTTTTGATGAGCAGTTCTTC.

The gene calls are TRBV15 and TRBJ2-5; 8 bases are a match to TRBD2. The trim removed 3 bases at V and 5 bases at J, leaving 5 bases unmatched. Germline-derived CDR1 and CDR2 are LNHNV and YYDKDF (reference sequence). This CDR3 comprises 14 residues. CDR3 bases: TGTGCCACCAGCAGCCGGGGGGGAGGGGAGACCCAGTACTTC. Its protein is CATSSRGGGETQYF.

This chain connects TRBV18 to TRBJ2-7, with 12 bases lining up with TRBD2. Germline-derived CDR1 and CDR2 are KGHSH and LQKENI. The CDR3 is 15 residues long. The V segment lost 3 bases and the J segment 6 bases; nucleotides outside the gene matches: 6. Here the CDR3 reads CASSPLAGGPGEQYV. CDR3 nucleotide sequence: TGTGCCAGCTCACCCCTAGCGGGAGGGCCTGGCGAGCAGTACGTC.

The chain couples TRBV3-1 (or the pseudogene TRBV3-2) to TRBJ2-3; a possible D gene is TRBD1 (6 bases). The germline V gene has CDR1 LGHDT and CDR2 YNNKEL (reference sequence). The germline V and J ends were trimmed by 0 bases and 5 bases, with 12 bases remaining between them. The CDR3 totals 15 residues. The CDR3 region is CASSQEGGVRDTQYF. The CDR3, as DNA: TGTGCCAGCAGCCAAGAAGGGGGAGTGCGAGATACGCAGTATTTT.

In this sample, this clone turned up once. The chain links TRBV6-1 to TRBJ1-3, with TRBD1 matching 8 bases. The CDR3 is 14 amino acids. Germline trimming cut 2 bases from V and 4 bases from J; bases unmatched to any gene: 1. Looked up from germline, CDR1 is MNHNS and CDR2 is SASEGT. DNA for the CDR3: TGTGCCAGCAGTGAAAGGGACAGGGGAAACACCATATATTTT. Protein sequence: CASSERDRGNTIYF.

The CDR3 protein is CASSLFSLKPGEQYF. CDR3 nucleotide sequence: TGTGCCAGCAGCTTGTTTAGCTTAAAACCGGGGGAGCAGTACTTC. The genes are TRBV5-6 and TRBJ2-7, with D perhaps TRBD2 (5 bases). The germline CDR1 and CDR2 sequences are SGHDT and YYEEEE. The length of the CDR3 is 15 residues. Trimming removed 1 base from V and 7 bases from J, with 18 bases in between.

This chain joins TRBV6-6 and TRBJ2-3; 12 bases fit TRBD2. Germline assignment: CDR1 MNHNY and CDR2 SVGAGI (reference sequence). The junction had 11 bases not matched to a gene; V was cut back by 5 bases and J by 2 bases. CDR3 size: 18 residues. The CDR3 sequence: CASSQPGLAGSLTDTQYF. As DNA, the CDR3 is TGTGCCAGCAGTCAGCCGGGACTAGCGGGCTCCCTCACAGATACGCAGTATTTT.

The chain couples TRBV10-3 to TRBJ2-1; 7 bases align to TRBD2. Per the germline V gene, CDR1 is ENHRY and CDR2 is SYGVKD. The CDR3 is 12 amino acids. The trim removed 0 bases at V and 10 bases at J, leaving 0 bases unmatched. As DNA, the CDR3 is TGTGCCATCAGTGAGTCGACTAGCGAGCAGTTCTTC. Its translation is CAISESTSEQFF.

This chain joins TRBV27 and TRBJ2-3, with 7 bases that match TRBD1. The CDR3 loop spans 16 amino acids. Germline V CDR1 and CDR2: MNHEY, SMNVEV (reference sequence). V shed 2 bases and J 0 bases; nucleotides not matched to a gene: 5. CDR3 amino acids: CASSLPGQPSTDTQYF. The CDR3 region has the DNA TGTGCCAGCAGTTTACCGGGACAGCCTAGCACAGATACGCAGTATTTT.

This clone has just one count. V gene TRBV2 combines with J gene TRBJ2-5; TRBD2 matches 9 bases. The CDR3 runs 17 residues. CDR1 and CDR2 (germline): SNHLY, FYNNEI. V lost 8 bases, J lost 3 bases, and 16 bases stayed unmatched. CDR3 protein: CASFGSGSGGPKETQYF. The CDR3 DNA reads as TGTGCCAGCTTTGGGAGTGGGAGCGGGGGGCCTAAAGAGACCCAGTACTTC. The whole variable domain, filled in from reference TRBV2 and TRBJ2-5, reads EPEVTQTPSHQVTQMGQEVILRCVPISNHLYFYWYRQILGQKVEFLVSFYNNEISEKSEIFDDQFSVERPDGSNFTLKIRSTKLEDSAMYFCASFGSGSGGPKETQYFGPGTRLLVL.